This record covers a single T cell receptor beta chain. Which antigen it targets is not known. It has no much larger one-base neighbor in the sample; base qualities were not kept. The CDR3, cysteine through phenylalanine, is 15 amino acids long. Solely the CDR3 DNA is kept, with 45 bases framed from the first base. V and J are trimmed by 5 bases and 7 bases, and the gene matches miss 8 bases of the junction. Looking up the germline V gene (reference sequence) yields CDR1 LNHDA and CDR2 SQIVND. Enrolling through a virtual design, the prospective study's participants ranged in age from about 18 to 89 years and lived across roughly 24 United States geographic areas. To assign participants to cohorts, the prospective study relied on clinical history that participants themselves reported in a screening survey and a study questionnaire. Each participant in the prospective study had whole blood, serum and a nasopharyngeal or oropharyngeal swab collected by mobile phlebotomists. Prospective study participants could optionally give additional blood draws and questionnaires over a roughly 2-month period. Before DNA extraction, blood samples from the prospective study were shipped at room temperature or frozen.

TCRbeta CDR3 regions were amplified from genomic DNA by means of the immunoSEQ Assay, a bias-controlled multiplex PCR. Per the original workflow: Nucleated cell counts per sample were estimated from amplification of reference gene primers within the assay. To quantify the absolute abundance of each unique TCRbeta CDR3 rearrangement, sequence reads were collapsed and filtered. For each sample, productive Simpson clonality was calculated as the square root of Simpson's diversity index over productive rearrangements. Entries here come from immuneACCESS through TCRdb and include only in-frame sequences with V and J called. Some clones fail to appear in such tables; in the studies checked, an unresolved V gene covers under half of the shortfall, and the cause of the remainder is unknown. V and J calls and clone size come straight from that table; D and trimming were deduced from the DNA. In this sample the table shows approximately 230,000 clones, 87% of which occur a single time. Clones ranked in the top ten supply just under 6.5% of the sample.

The data stem from a study of blood T cell repertoires in COVID-19 (dated by TCRdb to about 2020). Context from the whole study: Collaborator samples came from the United States, Italy and Spain and covered acute and convalescent phases of COVID-19. The material from the prospective study consisted of cDNA or gDNA derived from T cells, B-cell-depleted T cells, or PBMCs. Subjects who had been exposed to COVID-19, were actively infected with it, or had recovered from it provided the deeply sampled blood TCRbeta repertoires that made up the dataset. The repertoires were released in a freely available public database intended as a resource for research on the immune response to SARS-CoV-2. The samples were drawn from the first 160 participants of the ongoing ImmuneRACE study and from over 950 subjects provided by 6 global collaborators. Nearly every sample came with metadata listing a de-identified subject ID, COVID-19 status, age in years and sex. Where HLA class I and class II types were available, the types were taken from metadata supplied by the sample provider, not from assay-based typing.

The investigation overall reported the following: Clinical and demographic metadata were provided uncurated, with the amount varying by source and participant.

The TCR was taken from a woman in her 30s with acute COVID-19. The sequencing input was PBMCs or T cells enriched from blood (not recorded which). This chain is built from TRBV19 and TRBJ2-1; TRBD1 agrees with 10 junctional bases. The CDR3 reads as follows: CASSPSRTGGNEQFF. The bases are TGTGCCAGTAGTCCTTCGAGGACAGGGGGAAATGAGCAGTTCTTC.